One sample yielded the 22 T cell receptor beta chains listed below, sequenced in a study of cytomegalovirus exposure and HLA in healthy donors. The study ran its PCR with 60 Vbeta and 13 Jbeta primers. Method: immunoSEQ multiplex PCR; TCRdb's copy keeps in-frame clones and lacks some. The sample holds approximately 200,000 clones; 70% to 80% are singletons and the top ten take 1.5% to 2%. Material: PBMCs. These receptors all come from a man aged 25-45 years in good health and CMV-seronegative.

The V call is TRBV11-2, the J call TRBJ2-7; 7 positions match TRBD1. The CDR3 is made up of 15 amino acids. J gave up 3 bases and V 4 bases, and 9 bases lay outside the gene matches. Germline CDR1 and CDR2: SGHAT and FQNNGV. As DNA, the CDR3 is TGTGCCAGCAGCTCTTACCGGGACAGAAGCTACGAGCAGTACTTC. Protein: CASSSYRDRSYEQYF.

The J gene is TRBJ2-7, the V gene TRBV15; D ambiguous. Germline V lookup: CDR1 LNHNV, CDR2 YYDKDF (reference sequence). This CDR3 comprises 13 residues. Between the trimmed V and J ends, which lost 0 bases and 3 bases, there was a span of 6 bases. For the CDR3, the DNA is TGTGCCACCAGCAGAGATCCCAGCTACGAGCAGTACTTC. Encoded protein: CATSRDPSYEQYF.

The chain couples TRBV2 to TRBJ2-1, with 9 bases identical to TRBD2. The germline V gene encodes CDR1 SNHLY and CDR2 FYNNEI. This CDR3 contains 14 residues. After removal of 7 bases from V and 4 bases from J, the junction contained 5 bases not matched to a gene. CDR3 DNA: TGTGCCAGCAACGGCGGGAGGGCGTACAATGAGCAGTTCTTC. It specifies CASNGGRAYNEQFF. Full variable domain (rest looked up from reference TRBV2 and TRBJ2-1): EPEVTQTPSHQVTQMGQEVILRCVPISNHLYFYWYRQILGQKVEFLVSFYNNEISEKSEIFDDQFSVERPDGSNFTLKIRSTKLEDSAMYFCASNGGRAYNEQFFGPGTRLTVL.

The chain recombines TRBV19 with TRBJ2-7, with 7 bases matching TRBD1. The CDR3 runs to 13 residues. Germline CDR1 reads LNHDA; CDR2 reads SQIVND (reference sequence). V lost 6 bases to trimming and J lost 3 bases; unmatched junction nucleotides: 5. CDR3 amino acids: CASSTRQGYEQYF. CDR3 DNA: TGTGCCAGTAGCACTAGACAGGGCTACGAGCAGTACTTC. The whole variable domain, filled in from reference TRBV19 and TRBJ2-7, reads DGGITQSPKYLFRKEGQNVTLSCEQNLNHDAMYWYRQDPGQGLRLIYYSQIVNDFQKGDIAEGYSVSREKKESFPLTVTSAQKNPTAFYLCASSTRQGYEQYFGPGTRLTVT.

This chain uses TRBV7-3 with TRBJ2-7; D unresolved. CDR1 is SGHTA, CDR2 FQGTGA, per germline. V was pared by 3 bases and J by 0 bases, with 9 bases between. CDR3 length: 14 amino acids. The CDR3 sequence: CASSFSYSSYEQYF. CDR3 in DNA: TGTGCCAGCAGCTTCTCTTACAGCTCCTACGAGCAGTACTTC.

This rearrangement joins TRBV6-1 to TRBJ1-4; D is ambiguous. CDR3 length: 14 residues. The V end lost 4 bases, the J end lost 5 bases, and 11 bases lay between the germline ends. The germline V gene has CDR1 MNHNS and CDR2 SASEGT. CDR3 coding DNA: TGTGCCAGCAGTGCTAGGCGCGCAAATGAAAAACTGTTTTTT. It specifies CASSARRANEKLFF.

The count of this clone is one. This sequence joins TRBV2 and TRBJ2-5, with D possibly TRBD2 on 5 matching bases. Germline values: CDR1 SNHLY, CDR2 FYNNEI. CDR3 length equals 17 residues. V was cut by 0 bases and J by 1 base, with 15 bases left in between. The CDR3 nucleotides are TGTGCCAGCAGTGAAGCGCTGGTTAGCGCGATCCAAGAGACCCAGTACTTC. Its protein is CASSEALVSAIQETQYF.

The chain carries TRBV9 and TRBJ2-1; the match to TRBD2 covers 7 bases. The germline V gene encodes CDR1 SGDLS and CDR2 YYNGEE. The CDR3 covers 22 residues. Trimming took 0 bases from V and 3 from J; bases not matched to a gene: 24. Written as DNA, the CDR3 is TGTGCCAGCAGCGTAGCTACGGATCCTAGACCTAATAACCGCGGGAGCTACAATGAGCAGTTCTTC. Translated: CASSVATDPRPNNRGSYNEQFF.

This clone has just a few counts. The chain links TRBV19 to TRBJ1-2; 10 nucleotides agree with TRBD1. Germline assignment: CDR1 LNHDA and CDR2 SQIVND (reference sequence). The V gene end was trimmed by 5 bases and the J gene end by 6 bases; junction bases not matched to a gene: 12. CDR3 length: 16 amino acids. The CDR3 nucleotides are TGTGCCAGTAGTCCCGGTTTAGCGGGGACAGGGGATGGCTACACCTTC. Protein product: CASSPGLAGTGDGYTF. The variable domain in full, with the rest retrieved from reference TRBV19 and TRBJ1-2, is DGGITQSPKYLFRKEGQNVTLSCEQNLNHDAMYWYRQDPGQGLRLIYYSQIVNDFQKGDIAEGYSVSREKKESFPLTVTSAQKNPTAFYLCASSPGLAGTGDGYTFGSGTRLTVV.

This chain joins TRBV5-6 and TRBJ1-4, with D tentatively TRBD1 (5 bases). Germline V gene sequence: CDR1 SGHDT, CDR2 YYEEEE. The CDR3 consists of 14 residues. The V and J ends lost 3 bases and 4 bases respectively, with 10 bases between them. This chain's CDR3 is CASSSGFDNEKLFF. CDR3 DNA: TGTGCCAGCAGCTCAGGGTTCGATAATGAAAAACTGTTTTTT.

The gene calls are TRBV10-2 and TRBJ1-5; 9 bases line up with TRBD1. After removal of 8 bases from V and 3 bases from J, the junction contained 5 bases not matched to a gene. This CDR3 has 14 residues. CDR1 is WSHSY and CDR2 is SAAADI in the germline V gene. The CDR3 spells CASGGQGLNQPQHF. The CDR3 DNA reads as TGCGCCAGCGGGGGACAGGGCCTCAATCAGCCCCAGCATTTT.

The V gene is TRBV7-9, the J gene TRBJ2-2; D may be TRBD1 (5 bases). V lost 5 bases, J lost 6 bases, and 7 bases lay in between. CDR1 and CDR2 from the germline V gene are SEHNR and FQNEAQ (reference sequence). The CDR3 is 12 amino acids. The DNA of the CDR3 is TGTGCCAGCAGCGCAGGGTCCGGGGAGCTGTTTTTT. It yields the protein CASSAGSGELFF.

The V call is TRBV28, the J call TRBJ2-7; 7 bases match TRBD1. CDR1 is MDHEN and CDR2 is SYDVKM in the germline V gene. The ends lost 4 bases at V and 1 base at J; junction bases unmatched: 10. The CDR3 spans 16 residues. The CDR3 loop reads CASSSPARQGSYEQYF. CDR3 DNA: TGTGCCAGCAGTTCCCCAGCAAGACAGGGATCCTACGAGCAGTACTTC.

The rearrangement uses TRBV6-1 and TRBJ2-1; possible D gene TRBD1, 5 bases. Trimming left V 4 bases short and J 3 bases short, with 10 bases between. Germline V CDR1 and CDR2: MNHNS, SASEGT. CDR3 length: 14 residues. CDR3 region: CASSVRQIYNEQFF. CDR3 DNA sequence: TGTGCCAGCAGTGTCCGACAGATCTACAATGAGCAGTTCTTC.

The rearrangement joins TRBV19 to TRBJ1-5; no definite D call. V was shortened by 5 bases and J by 7 bases, with 24 bases between the two germline ends. From germline, CDR1 is LNHDA and CDR2 SQIVND (reference sequence). The CDR3 runs 17 residues. CDR3 DNA: TGTGCCAGTAGTCTCCAGGTCCTTACAGCTTCTTTCCAGCCCCAGCATTTT. Translated: CASSLQVLTASFQPQHF. The whole variable domain, filled in from reference TRBV19 and TRBJ1-5, reads DGGITQSPKYLFRKEGQNVTLSCEQNLNHDAMYWYRQDPGQGLRLIYYSQIVNDFQKGDIAEGYSVSREKKESFPLTVTSAQKNPTAFYLCASSLQVLTASFQPQHFGDGTRLSIL.

The chain has TRBV11-2 and TRBJ1-2, with D unclear. V lost 1 base and J 8 bases, leaving 8 bases between the germline ends. Per the germline V gene, CDR1 is SGHAT and CDR2 is FQNNGV. The CDR3 extends over 12 amino acids. The CDR3 spells CASSLGLGGYTF. CDR3 nucleotide sequence: TGTGCCAGCAGCTTAGGTCTGGGCGGCTACACCTTC.

This chain connects TRBV11-2 to TRBJ2-5, with D unresolved. CDR1 and CDR2 (germline): SGHAT, FQNNGV. V lost 1 base, J lost 7 bases, and 10 bases lay in between. This CDR3 spans 13 amino acids. This chain's CDR3 is CASSLVYRGTQYF. DNA of the CDR3: TGTGCCAGCAGCTTAGTATATAGAGGGACCCAGTACTTC.

This chain links TRBV2 with TRBJ1-4; D is unresolved. With 3 bases removed from V and 10 bases from J, the gap between germline ends came to 12 bases. The CDR3 has 13 amino acids. The germline gives CDR1 SNHLY, CDR2 FYNNEI. The CDR3 nucleotides are TGTGCCAGCAGTGAGCATCAGGCCCGAAAACTGTTTTTT. This encodes CASSEHQARKLFF.

The DNA for the CDR3 is TGTGCCAGCACCCCCGTTTCTGGGGGCAGCTATGGCTACACCTTC. It translates to CASTPVSGGSYGYTF. The rearrangement uses TRBV6-5 and TRBJ1-2; a weak D match, TRBD1 (6 bases). Germline V lookup: CDR1 MNHEY, CDR2 SVGAGI. The CDR3 length is 15 residues. V was clipped by 7 bases and J by 4 bases, with 19 bases between them.

This chain joins TRBV29-1 and TRBJ2-5, with TRBD1 as a possible D gene (7 bases). The DNA end favors TRBJ2-7, so the J call may be wrong. The CDR3 is 13 residues long. Germline lookup yields CDR1 SQVTM and CDR2 ANQGSEA. The CDR3 region is CSVESQGGYEQYF. The CDR3 region has the DNA TGCAGCGTTGAATCTCAGGGGGGCTACGAGCAGTACTTC.

V usage is TRBV7-6 and J usage is TRBJ1-4, with D uncertain. The germline V gene has CDR1 SGHVS and CDR2 FNYEAQ. Trimming took 2 bases from V and 0 from J, leaving 13 bases between them. This CDR3 has 17 amino acids. CDR3 bases: TGTGCCAGCAGCTTAACCCCAGAATATGCAACTAATGAAAAACTGTTTTTT. Amino acids: CASSLTPEYATNEKLFF.

The chain has TRBV10-2 and TRBJ2-7, with 8 bases aligning to TRBD1. Germline lookup yields CDR1 WSHSY and CDR2 SAAADI. CDR3 size: 17 residues. V gave up 6 bases and J gave up 0 bases; unmatched junction bases: 13. CDR3 bases: TGCGCCAGCAGACCCGGAGAGGACAGGGCACCCTCCTACGAGCAGTACTTC. This encodes CASRPGEDRAPSYEQYF.